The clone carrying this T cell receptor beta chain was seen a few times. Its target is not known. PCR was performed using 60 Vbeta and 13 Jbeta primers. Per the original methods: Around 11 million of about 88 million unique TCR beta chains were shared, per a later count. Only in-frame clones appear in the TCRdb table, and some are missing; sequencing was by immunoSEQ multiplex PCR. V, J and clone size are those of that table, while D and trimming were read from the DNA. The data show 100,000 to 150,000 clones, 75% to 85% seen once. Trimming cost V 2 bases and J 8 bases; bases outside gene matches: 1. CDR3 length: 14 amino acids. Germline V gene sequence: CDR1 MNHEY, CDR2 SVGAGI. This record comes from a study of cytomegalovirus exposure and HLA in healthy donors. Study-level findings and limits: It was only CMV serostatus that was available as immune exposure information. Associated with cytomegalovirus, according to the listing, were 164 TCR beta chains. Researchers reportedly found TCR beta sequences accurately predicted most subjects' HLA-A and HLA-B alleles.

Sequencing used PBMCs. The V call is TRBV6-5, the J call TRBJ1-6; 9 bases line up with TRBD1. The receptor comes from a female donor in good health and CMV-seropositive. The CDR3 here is CASSYGTGYSPLHF. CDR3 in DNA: TGTGCCAGCAGTTACGGGACAGGGTATTCACCCCTCCACTTT.